The source of this T cell receptor beta chain is a study of shared clonotypes between healthy human individuals. Data came from immunoSEQ multiplex PCR; TCRdb stores just in-frame clones and leaves some out. The sample consists of a few million clones, more than 85% of them appearing once. The sequence was collected from a man between 18 and 29 years old in good health. Some clones in this sample may be carry-over from other donors' samples. Material for sequencing was naive CD4+ T cells from PBMCs. Subset indicated: CD45RA+ positively selected.

The CDR3: CASSLEGGNSYEQYF. DNA of the CDR3: TGTGCCAGCAGCTTAGAAGGGGGGAACTCCTACGAGCAGTACTTC. J is TRBJ2-7 and V is TRBV7-9; D is possibly TRBD1 or TRBD2 (6 bases each). The ends were cut back, 1 base at V and 0 bases at J, with 10 bases in the middle. The germline CDR1 and CDR2 sequences are SEHNR and FQNEAQ (reference sequence). This CDR3 spans 15 amino acids.